Many counts were recorded for the clone carrying this T cell receptor (beta chain). Its antigen remains unknown. The CDR3 loop spans 16 amino acids. Germline V gives CDR1 LNHDA, CDR2 SQIVND (reference sequence). Trimming pared 4 bases from V and 0 bases from J, leaving 15 bases between. The data derive from a study of tumor and adjacent non-tumor tissue in lung cancer. Regarding the study as a whole: Tumor repertoires had a smaller top 100 clone share than normal lung.

RNA was extracted from bulk tissue without any cell sorting. This non-tumor lung sample came from over 3 cm beyond the tumor edge. Donors were chemotherapy-naive, newly diagnosed lung cancer surgical patients in China, August–late 2014. Three rounds of nested PCR, following a modified ARM-PCR protocol, produced the TCRbeta library. TCRdb analysed the multiplex PCR reads with MiXCR anew, one entry per CDR3 protein. The table includes 90,000 to 100,000 distinct CDR3 sequences, 80% detected once. Sequenced: distant non-tumor lung tissue. The J gene is TRBJ1-1, the V gene TRBV19; D not resolved. The receptor's source is a man aged 60 to 69 with small cell lung cancer. The DNA of the CDR3 is TGTGCCAGTAGTAGGCCTCCCCGGCTTATGAACACTGAAGCTTTCTTT. Protein sequence: CASSRPPRLMNTEAFF.